This TCR beta chain was observed in a study of low-dose radiotherapy and immunotherapy resistance in tumors. The V end lost 7 bases, the J end lost 4 bases, and 14 bases lay between the germline ends. Per the germline V gene, CDR1 is LNHNV and CDR2 is YYDKDF (reference sequence). The CDR3 loop spans 14 amino acids. This clonotype was seen at least ten times. Alpha- and beta-chain coverage of first-strand cDNA came from TRAV- and TRBV-specific primers. The authors amplified TCRs for roughly 20 PCR cycles with a constant-region primer and a V-primer adapter. Each CDR3 protein is one row after TCRdb ran MiXCR on the reads. The repertoire holds about 84,000 distinct CDR3 sequences, 15% to 20% seen once, with less than 1.5% in the top ten. Time point specified: after trial treatment. Specified treatment: LDRT plus nivolumab, ipilimumab, low-dose cyclophosphamide and aspirin (RACIN trial). Each eligible patient had an advanced solid tumor, and these tumors lacked tumor-infiltrating lymphocytes.

The origin of this receptor is a male donor with prostate cancer. The V gene is TRBV15, the J gene TRBJ2-1; the D gene is possibly TRBD2 (5 bases). The specimen comprised PBMCs, sampled after low-dose radiotherapy plus immunotherapy. The CDR3 is CATKPVATYNEQFF. DNA of the CDR3: TGTGCCACCAAACCGGTAGCGACGTACAATGAGCAGTTCTTC. The entire variable domain, with the rest obtained from reference TRBV15 and TRBJ2-1, is as follows: DAMVIQNPRYQVTQFGKPVTLSCSQTLNHNVMYWYQQKSSQAPKLLFHYYDKDFNNEADTPDNFQSRRPNTSFCFLDIRSPGLGDTAMYLCATKPVATYNEQFFGPGTRLTVL.